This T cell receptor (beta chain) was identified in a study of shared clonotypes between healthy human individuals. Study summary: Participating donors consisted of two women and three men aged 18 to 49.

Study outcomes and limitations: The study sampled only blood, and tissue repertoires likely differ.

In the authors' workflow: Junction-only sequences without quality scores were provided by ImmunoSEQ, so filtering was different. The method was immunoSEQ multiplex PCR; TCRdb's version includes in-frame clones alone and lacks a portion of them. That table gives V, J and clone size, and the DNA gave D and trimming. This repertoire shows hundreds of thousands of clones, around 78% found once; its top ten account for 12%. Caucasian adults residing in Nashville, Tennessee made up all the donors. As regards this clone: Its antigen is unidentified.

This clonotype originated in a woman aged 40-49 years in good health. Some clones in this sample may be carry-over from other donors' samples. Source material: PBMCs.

CDR3 sequence reads: CASSERQGSYEQYF. The CDR3 DNA is TGTGCCAGCAGCGAAAGACAGGGGTCCTACGAGCAGTACTTC. The chain combines TRBV7-9 with TRBJ2-7, with 8 bases aligning to TRBD1. This CDR3 comprises 14 residues. J lost 1 base, V lost 5 bases, and 4 bases had no gene match. Germline V gene lookup returns CDR1 SEHNR and CDR2 FQNEAQ (reference sequence).